A selection of T cell receptor beta chains follows, all from one sample in a study of cytomegalovirus exposure and HLA in healthy donors. Sequencing used immunoSEQ multiplex PCR; TCRdb keeps in-frame clones, though not all of them. The data contain around 86,000 clones, about three quarters of them singletons. Sequencing used PBMCs. All receptors derive from a man aged 45-60 years in good health and CMV-seropositive. The CDR3 runs from the conserved cysteine through the conserved F or W. D genes are given only for firm matches. Not every row has a clone size; where given, it reads once, few, many or a size class.

v_call	clone_size	j_call	d_call	cdr3_nt	cdr3_aa
TRBV19	-	TRBJ2-6	TRBD1	TGTGCCACCCACAGGGGGGAGACTGGGGCCAACGGCCTGACTTTC	CATHRGETGANGLTF
TRBV7-9	-	TRBJ1-1	-	TGTTCCAGCAGCACGCAGAATTCATTCTCCAGGGGATTCAACACTGAAGCTTTCTTT	CSSSTQNSFSRGFNTEAFF
TRBV9	once	TRBJ2-1	TRBD2	TGTGCCAGCAGCGTAGGGCTAGCGGGAGGAAGCTCCTACAATGAGCAGTTCTTC	CASSVGLAGGSSYNEQFF
TRBV19	-	TRBJ1-4	-	TGTGCCAGCGGGGAACAGGGTTATAATGAAAAACTGTTTTTT	CASGEQGYNEKLFF
TRBV18	few	TRBJ2-1	-	TGTGCCAGCTCACGAGGGAACGACAATGAGCAGTTCTTC	CASSRGNDNEQFF
TRBV4-1	-	TRBJ1-2	-	TGCGCCAGCAGCCAAGATGTGGCTTTCTATGGCTACACCTTC	CASSQDVAFYGYTF
TRBV4-3	few	TRBJ2-7	TRBD2	TGCGCCAGCAGCCTCTGGACTAGCGGGACCCCGATCGGTGAGCAGTACTTC	CASSLWTSGTPIGEQYF
TRBV6-6	-	TRBJ1-5	-	TGTGCCAGCAGCGCAGGGATTAGCAATCAGCCCCAGCATTTT	CASSAGISNQPQHF
TRBV30	-	TRBJ1-4	-	TGTGCCTGGAGTGTTCAGGATGAAAAACTGTTTTTT	CAWSVQDEKLFF
TRBV5-1	-	TRBJ2-3	TRBD2	TGCGCCAGCAGCTTACGCCCGGGACTAGCGGGAGACACAGATACGCAGTATTTT	CASSLRPGLAGDTDTQYF
TRBV19	few	TRBJ2-7	-	TGTGCCAGCTCCGTAGCGGGACAGGGCTCCTACGAGCAGTACTTC	CASSVAGQGSYEQYF
TRBV12-5	-	TRBJ2-1	-	TGTGCTAGTGGTTTGGTAAAGGAACTAGATGAGCAGTTCTTC	CASGLVKELDEQFF
TRBV5-4	-	TRBJ2-3	-	TGTGCCAGCAGCCCGAGCACAGATACGCAGTATTTT	CASSPSTDTQYF
TRBV30	-	TRBJ1-6	-	TGTGCCTGGAGCGGACAGCATAATTCACCCCTCCACTTT	CAWSGQHNSPLHF
TRBV7-9	-	TRBJ2-2	TRBD2	TGTGCCAGCAGCTCCCGAGCGGGAACGAACACCGGGGAGCTGTTTTTT	CASSSRAGTNTGELFF
TRBV19	-	TRBJ1-1	-	TGTGCCAGTAGGGAGGGAGCTGAAGCTTTCTTT	CASREGAEAFF
TRBV11-2	once	TRBJ1-2	TRBD1	TGTGCCAGCAGCCCACAGGGGGAGTACGGCTACACCTTC	CASSPQGEYGYTF
TRBV15	-	TRBJ2-3	-	TGTGCCACCAGCCCTACTCCCACAGATACGCAGTATTTT	CATSPTPTDTQYF
TRBV4-1	-	TRBJ2-1	TRBD2	TGCGCCAGCAGCCAAGCCTCGCGGGGGGGGCGCTCCTACAATGAGCAGTTCTTC	CASSQASRGGRSYNEQFF
TRBV7-9	-	TRBJ1-1	-	TGTGCCAGCAGCTTAGGGGGAGAGACTGAAGCTTTCTTT	CASSLGGETEAFF
TRBV7-2	-	TRBJ2-2	-	TGTGCCAGCAGCCTGACAGAAGCGGGGGAGCTGTTTTTT	CASSLTEAGELFF
TRBV11-2	-	TRBJ1-1	-	TGCGCCAGCAGCTTACGGGGGGATGCGAACACTGAAGCTTTCTTT	CASSLRGDANTEAFF
TRBV19	-	TRBJ2-5	TRBD2	TGTGCCAGTAGTACCGGACTAGCGGGAACTGTAGAGACCCAGTACTTC	CASSTGLAGTVETQYF
TRBV6-1	-	TRBJ1-2	-	TGTGCCAGCAGTGAGCCGTCCGGGAAAACTGCTCTCTTTGGCTACACCTTC	CASSEPSGKTALFGYTF
TRBV7-9	-	TRBJ2-3	-	TGTGCCAGCAGCTTAGATGGGGCTTCAGGGACAGATACGCAGTATTTT	CASSLDGASGTDTQYF
TRBV11-3	-	TRBJ1-1	-	TGTGCCAGCAGCTTAGTTCCAGGCATGAACACTGAAGCTTTCTTT	CASSLVPGMNTEAFF
TRBV18	-	TRBJ2-7	TRBD1	TGTGCCAGCTCACCACCAGTGGGGACAGGGGCCCCCGAGCAGTACTTC	CASSPPVGTGAPEQYF
TRBV18	-	TRBJ2-3	TRBD2	TGTGCCAGCTCACCAATGAGACTAGCGGGCACAGATACGCAGTATTTT	CASSPMRLAGTDTQYF
TRBV7-9	few	TRBJ2-3	TRBD2	TGTGCCAGCAGCCTACCTGGCGGGAGTGGGACAGATACGCAGTATTTT	CASSLPGGSGTDTQYF
TRBV7-9	-	TRBJ2-2	-	TGTGCCAGCAGCTTATTTGGGCGGGGCAACACCGGGGAGCTGTTTTTT	CASSLFGRGNTGELFF
TRBV6-1	few	TRBJ1-1	TRBD1	TGTGCCAGCAGTGTGGGACAGAGGAACACTGAAGCTTTCTTT	CASSVGQRNTEAFF
TRBV7-6	-	TRBJ1-1	-	TGTGCCAGCAGCATCCTTTTGAGGCAGATGAACACTGAAGCTTTCTTT	CASSILLRQMNTEAFF
TRBV9	-	TRBJ1-1	-	TGTGCCAGCAGCGTTAACTACAGGGACGGGGACACTGAAGCTTTCTTT	CASSVNYRDGDTEAFF
TRBV5-1	few	TRBJ2-5	-	TGCGCCAGCAGCTCCGTGCCCTCACTGACTGAGACCCAGTACTTC	CASSSVPSLTETQYF
TRBV4-1	-	TRBJ1-2	-	TGCGCCAGCAGCCAATTTCTCCTGGTTCGGACTAATGGCTACACCTTC	CASSQFLLVRTNGYTF